This TCR beta chain was identified in a study of shared clonotypes between healthy human individuals. Findings of the study overall: Represented diversity (both genetic and exposure-history) was limited by the small number of donors. It was the non-shared clonotypes that had lower generation probabilities than clonotypes shared by all four donors. A generally larger estimated richness was seen in naive subsets than in memory subsets.

Division of CD4+ cells produced a CD45RA+ naive subset and a CD45RA-negative memory subset. Note on this clone: Its antigen is unknown.

V shed 4 bases and J 4 bases; nucleotides not matched to a gene: 6. Germline CDR1 is WSHSY and CDR2 is SAAADI. This CDR3 has 15 amino acids. This table comes from immunoSEQ multiplex PCR, and its TCRdb copy is limited to in-frame clones, with some not included. Among 2,500,000 or so clones listed, 93% were seen once. Material for sequencing was naive CD4+ T cells from PBMCs. Subset denoted: CD45RA+ positively selected. The V and J genes are TRBV10-2 and TRBJ2-3; 9 bases align to TRBD2. This clonotype was obtained from a man aged 18-30 years in good health. Some clones in this sample may be carry-over from other donors' samples. The CDR3 region has the DNA TGCGCCAGCAGTGTAGCGGGAGTCACCGCAGATACGCAGTATTTT. This translates into CASSVAGVTADTQYF.